These 24 T cell receptor beta chains were all obtained from the same sample, sequenced in a study of chemoradiotherapy in HPV16-positive cancers. The method was immunoSEQ multiplex PCR; TCRdb's version includes in-frame clones alone and lacks a portion of them. The sample lists 65,000 to 80,000 clones, around nine tenths occurring once. The sequenced sample was blood, obtained from a patient who underwent chemoradiotherapy. These receptors were taken from a human donor with HPV-associated anogenital cancer.

The V call is TRBV2, the J call TRBJ2-5; TRBD2 matches 13 bases. Germline V gene data show CDR1 as SNHLY and CDR2 as FYNNEI. Trimming took 6 bases from V and 1 from J; bases not matched to a gene: 5. This CDR3 has 16 residues. CDR3: CASSSGTSGVQETQYF. CDR3 in DNA: TGTGCCAGCAGCTCCGGGACTAGCGGGGTCCAAGAGACCCAGTACTTC. The full variable domain, completed using reference TRBV2 and TRBJ2-5, is EPEVTQTPSHQVTQMGQEVILRCVPISNHLYFYWYRQILGQKVEFLVSFYNNEISEKSEIFDDQFSVERPDGSNFTLKIRSTKLEDSAMYFCASSSGTSGVQETQYFGPGTRLLVL.

The gene calls are TRBV4-1 and TRBJ2-1; a possible D gene is TRBD2 (7 bases). With 0 bases removed from V and 2 bases from J, the gap between germline ends came to 14 bases. This CDR3 has 17 amino acids. Germline V gene sequence: CDR1 MGHRA, CDR2 YSYEKL. CDR3 region: CASSQEGAGAAYNEQFF. CDR3 in DNA: TGCGCCAGCAGCCAAGAGGGGGCGGGGGCGGCCTACAATGAGCAGTTCTTC.

This clone appeared a few times. The V call is TRBV29-1, the J call TRBJ1-3; 7 bases match TRBD1. Per germline, CDR1 SQVTM and CDR2 ANQGSEA. V lost 6 bases, J lost 1 base, and 3 bases stayed unmatched. The CDR3 consists of 13 residues. The CDR3 is CSVVQGSGNTIYF. The CDR3 nucleotides read TGCAGCGTCGTACAGGGGTCTGGAAACACCATATATTTT. The full variable domain, with the rest looked up from reference TRBV29-1 and TRBJ1-3, is SAVISQKPSRDICQRGTSLTIQCQVDSQVTMMFWYRQQPGQSLTLIATANQGSEATYESGFVIDKFPISRPNLTFSTLTVSNMSPEDSSIYLCSVVQGSGNTIYFGEGSWLTVV.

The V call is TRBV19, the J call TRBJ1-2, with 11 bases lining up with TRBD1. V shed 5 bases and J 5 bases; nucleotides not matched to a gene: 4. Germline assignment: CDR1 LNHDA and CDR2 SQIVND (reference sequence). The CDR3 is 14 residues long. The CDR3 protein is CASSWTGGGYGYTF. The CDR3 nucleotides read TGTGCCAGTAGTTGGACAGGGGGCGGGTATGGCTACACCTTC.

J is TRBJ2-6 and V is TRBV9; no reliable D call. The CDR3 length is 18 residues. V lost 4 bases and J 0 bases, leaving 17 bases between the germline ends. Looked up from germline, CDR1 is SGDLS and CDR2 is YYNGEE. This chain's CDR3 is CASSPHLGPGSGANVLTF. CDR3 DNA sequence: TGTGCCAGCAGCCCCCATTTAGGACCCGGCTCTGGGGCCAACGTCCTGACTTTC.

The V gene is TRBV2, the J gene TRBJ2-7; no firm D call. This CDR3 contains 12 residues. Trimming pared 5 bases from V and 2 bases from J, leaving 7 bases between. The germline V gene has CDR1 SNHLY and CDR2 FYNNEI. Here the CDR3 reads CASSPDPYEQYF. The CDR3 DNA sequence: TGTGCCAGCAGTCCGGACCCCTACGAGCAGTACTTC.

The chain carries TRBV11-3 and TRBJ2-2, with D unresolved. V lost 0 bases and J lost 3, with 5 bases in between. Germline-derived CDR1 and CDR2 are SGHNT and YENEEA. The CDR3 length is 14 residues. In nucleotides, the CDR3 is TGTGCCAGCAGCTTAGATTACGACACCGGGGAGCTGTTTTTT. Encoded protein: CASSLDYDTGELFF.

The CDR3 loop is CASSLRGASNQPQHF. The CDR3 nucleotides read TGTGCCAGCAGCTTAAGGGGGGCTAGCAATCAGCCCCAGCATTTT. The chain uses TRBV7-9 and TRBJ1-5; tentatively, D is TRBD1 (6 bases). Per germline, CDR1 SEHNR and CDR2 FQNEAQ (reference sequence). Trimming took 2 bases from V and 0 from J, leaving 8 bases between them. The CDR3 totals 15 residues.

The chain combines TRBV27 with TRBJ2-1, with D unresolved. Looked up from germline, CDR1 is MNHEY and CDR2 is SMNVEV (reference sequence). V was clipped by 1 base and J by 9 bases, with 10 bases between them. The CDR3 has 13 amino acids. The CDR3 here is CASSLLQHVEQFF. The CDR3 DNA reads as TGTGCCAGCAGTTTATTACAGCACGTTGAGCAGTTCTTC.

The chain links TRBV6-1 to TRBJ1-2, with 7 bases that match TRBD1. The CDR3 has 13 amino acids. V was pared by 4 bases and J by 4 bases, with 3 bases of the junction left unmatched. Germline CDR1 and CDR2: MNHNS and SASEGT. CDR3 bases: TGTGCCAGCAGTGCGACAGGGTCCTATGGCTACACCTTC. It encodes CASSATGSYGYTF.

V usage is TRBV18 and J usage is TRBJ2-7; the match to TRBD1 covers 10 bases. This CDR3 has 15 residues. Germline V lookup: CDR1 KGHSH, CDR2 LQKENI. V dropped 0 bases and J dropped 5; count of bases not matched to a gene: 4. CDR3 protein: CASSPPTTGGHEQYF. The CDR3, as DNA: TGTGCCAGCTCACCACCGACGACAGGGGGCCACGAGCAGTACTTC.

This chain connects TRBV28 to TRBJ2-7; D is perhaps TRBD2 (6 bases). Germline values: CDR1 MDHEN, CDR2 SYDVKM. The V end lost 5 bases, the J end lost 3 bases, and 14 bases lay between the germline ends. The CDR3 has 14 amino acids. CDR3 in amino acids: CASSPTGALYEQYF. Written as DNA, the CDR3 is TGTGCCAGCAGTCCGACGGGAGCCCTCTACGAGCAGTACTTC.

The rearrangement joins TRBV5-5 to TRBJ1-5, with 7 bases fitting TRBD1. In germline, CDR1 is SGHKS, CDR2 YYEKEE (reference sequence). The junction had 4 bases not matched to a gene; V was cut back by 2 bases and J by 2 bases. CDR3 length: 15 residues. In DNA, the CDR3 is TGTGCCAGCAGCTTAACAGGGGTTGGCAATCAGCCCCAGCATTTT. This translates into CASSLTGVGNQPQHF.

The gene calls are TRBV6-5 and TRBJ1-1, with 7 positions matching TRBD1. Germline V gene data show CDR1 as MNHEY and CDR2 as SVGAGI. CDR3 length equals 14 residues. The V gene end was trimmed by 6 bases and the J gene end by 1 base; junction bases not matched to a gene: 5. CDR3 DNA sequence: TGTGCCAGCAGAAGGGACAGCCAGAACACTGAAGCTTTCTTT. Protein: CASRRDSQNTEAFF.

Concerning this clone itself: A read error may produce the germline difference seen at one junction end. This rearrangement joins TRBV7-7 to TRBJ2-1; the D gene is possibly TRBD1 (6 bases). CDR1 and CDR2 (germline): SSHAT, FNYEAQ (reference sequence). The CDR3 is 15 amino acids. The CDR3 sequence is CASSLEGQGINEQFF. CDR3 DNA: TGTGCTAGCAGCTTAGAAGGTCAGGGGATAAATGAGCAGTTCTTC.

The chain uses TRBV5-4 and TRBJ2-7; the match to TRBD2 covers 8 bases. The V gene's germline CDR1 is SGHNT and CDR2 YYREEE (reference sequence). This CDR3 region has 15 residues. V gave up 4 bases and J gave up 6 bases; unmatched junction bases: 12. CDR3 region: CASSPTGLDWGEQYF. The CDR3 bases are TGTGCCAGCAGCCCCACGGGACTAGACTGGGGCGAGCAGTACTTC.

V and J are TRBV19 and TRBJ1-2, with D perhaps matching TRBD1 (6 bases). Germline loops: CDR1 LNHDA, CDR2 SQIVND (reference sequence). Trimming shortened V by 7 bases and J by 7 bases, and 19 bases separated the two germline ends. The CDR3 has 14 amino acids. The CDR3 DNA reads TGTGCCAGTATGGGGGCTCACGCAGGGCGTGGCTACACCTTC. Protein product: CASMGAHAGRGYTF. Together with reference TRBV19 and TRBJ1-2, the CDR3 gives the full variable domain: DGGITQSPKYLFRKEGQNVTLSCEQNLNHDAMYWYRQDPGQGLRLIYYSQIVNDFQKGDIAEGYSVSREKKESFPLTVTSAQKNPTAFYLCASMGAHAGRGYTFGSGTRLTVV.

This clone was seen a single time. The chain links TRBV5-4 to TRBJ2-6, with a tentative D call TRBD2 (6 bases). CDR1 and CDR2 (germline): SGHNT, YYREEE (reference sequence). V was trimmed by 4 bases and J by 0 bases, leaving 17 bases between them. This CDR3 region has 18 residues. The CDR3 region is CASSGAGQNTSGANVLTF. Here the CDR3 DNA reads TGTGCCAGCAGCGGCGCGGGGCAGAACACCTCTGGGGCCAACGTCCTGACTTTC.

The rearrangement uses TRBV6-1 and TRBJ2-3; 9 nucleotides match TRBD1. CDR1 and CDR2 (germline): MNHNS, SASEGT. The CDR3 extends over 15 amino acids. Trimming removed 0 bases from V and 6 bases from J; junction bases left unmatched: 4. The CDR3 protein is CASSEALQGADTQYF. The CDR3 nucleotides are TGTGCCAGCAGTGAAGCGCTACAGGGGGCGGATACGCAGTATTTT.

In its sample, this clone was seen a few times. The rearrangement links TRBV5-6 to TRBJ1-1; TRBD1 might be the D (5 bases). The germline V gene encodes CDR1 SGHDT and CDR2 YYEEEE. This CDR3 spans 13 amino acids. Trimming cost V 3 bases and J 1 base, with 7 bases left between them. The CDR3 sequence: CASSWGPNTEAFF. The CDR3 DNA reads as TGTGCCAGCAGCTGGGGACCGAACACTGAAGCTTTCTTT.

V gene TRBV5-6 combines with J gene TRBJ2-2, with D tentatively TRBD1 or TRBD2 (5 bases each). This CDR3 has 15 residues. The ends were cut back, 4 bases at V and 1 base at J, with 11 bases in the middle. CDR1 and CDR2 from the germline V gene are SGHDT and YYEEEE. The DNA of the CDR3 is TGTGCCAGCAGCGTGGGGACGGGGAACACCGGGGAGCTGTTTTTT. Residues: CASSVGTGNTGELFF.

The rearrangement links TRBV5-6 to TRBJ2-2, with D tentatively TRBD1 (6 bases). CDR3 size: 17 residues. Germline V lookup: CDR1 SGHDT, CDR2 YYEEEE. V lost 0 bases to trimming and J lost 1 base, with 13 bases between them. CDR3: CASSLGPGHLNTGELFF. CDR3 coding DNA: TGTGCCAGCAGCTTGGGGCCGGGACACCTGAACACCGGGGAGCTGTTTTTT.

The rearrangement uses TRBV7-2 and TRBJ2-4, with D possibly being TRBD1 (5 bases). This CDR3 has 14 amino acids. V was pared by 1 base and J by 7 bases, with 11 bases between. CDR1 and CDR2 (germline): SGHTA, FQGNSA. The CDR3: CASSLEGYTNIQYF. CDR3 DNA: TGTGCCAGCAGCTTAGAGGGGTATACGAACATTCAGTACTTC.

V and J are TRBV27 and TRBJ1-1; 7 bases line up with TRBD1. Germline CDR1 and CDR2: MNHEY and SMNVEV (reference sequence). The CDR3 is 13 amino acids. V trimming: 8 bases; J trimming: 5 bases; junction bases outside the gene matches: 8. The CDR3: CASGDSGWTEAFF. In nucleotides, the CDR3 is TGTGCCAGCGGGGACAGTGGATGGACTGAAGCTTTCTTT.